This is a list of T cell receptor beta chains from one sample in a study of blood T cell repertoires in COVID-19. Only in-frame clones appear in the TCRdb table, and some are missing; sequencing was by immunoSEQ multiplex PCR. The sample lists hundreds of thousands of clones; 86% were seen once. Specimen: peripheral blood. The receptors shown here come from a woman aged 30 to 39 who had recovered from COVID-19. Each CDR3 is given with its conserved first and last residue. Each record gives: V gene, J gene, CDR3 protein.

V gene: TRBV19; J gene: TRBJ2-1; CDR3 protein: CASSISAYNEQFF
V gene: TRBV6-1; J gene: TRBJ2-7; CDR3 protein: CASSEGRGLAYEQYF
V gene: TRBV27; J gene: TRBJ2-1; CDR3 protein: CASSSLPAGGQFF
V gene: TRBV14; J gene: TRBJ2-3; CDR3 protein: CASSPLNEREGLDFLDTQYF
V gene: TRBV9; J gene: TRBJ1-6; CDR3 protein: CASSVGQGGSPLHF
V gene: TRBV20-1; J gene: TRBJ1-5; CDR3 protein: CSASDNSNQPQHF
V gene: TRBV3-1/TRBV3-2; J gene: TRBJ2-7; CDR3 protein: CASSPIGATEQYF
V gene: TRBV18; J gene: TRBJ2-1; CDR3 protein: CASSPGLNNEQFF
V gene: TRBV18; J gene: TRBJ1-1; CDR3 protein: CASSSAGQGINTEAFF
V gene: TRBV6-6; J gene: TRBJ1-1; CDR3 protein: CASSPTTVETAFF
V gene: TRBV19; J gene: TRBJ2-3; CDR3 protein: CASSIRGLDTDTQYF
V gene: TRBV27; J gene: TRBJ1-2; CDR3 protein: CASSSSLSGYGYTF
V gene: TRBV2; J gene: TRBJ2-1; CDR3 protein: CASLQGFGEQFF
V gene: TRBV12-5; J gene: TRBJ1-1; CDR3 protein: CASGPSSPTGSRSTEAFF
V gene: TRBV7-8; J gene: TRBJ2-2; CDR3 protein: CASSLGAGVAITGELFF
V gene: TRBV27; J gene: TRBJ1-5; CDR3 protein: CASSLSMGGNQPQHF
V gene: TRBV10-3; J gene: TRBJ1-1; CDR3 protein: CAISLQGNTEAFF
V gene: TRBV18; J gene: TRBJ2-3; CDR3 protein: CASSTDRGADTQYF
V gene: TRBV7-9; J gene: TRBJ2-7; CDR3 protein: CASSTGTGVPEQYF
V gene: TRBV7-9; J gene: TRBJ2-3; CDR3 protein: CASSLFLAGATDTQYF
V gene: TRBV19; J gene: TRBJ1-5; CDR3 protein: CASSISDQPQHF
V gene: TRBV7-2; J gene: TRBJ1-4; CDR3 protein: CASSPGQINEKLFF
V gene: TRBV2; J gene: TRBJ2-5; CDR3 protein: CASSNRVRETQYF
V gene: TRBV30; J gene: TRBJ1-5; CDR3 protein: CAWSGGETGIGNQPQHF
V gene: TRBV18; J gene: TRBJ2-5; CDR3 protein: CASSLQEYQETQYF
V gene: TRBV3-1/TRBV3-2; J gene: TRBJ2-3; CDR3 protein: CASSQGAPSYTQYF
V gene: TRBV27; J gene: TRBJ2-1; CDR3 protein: CASSTRAGIPYNEQFF